A selection of T cell receptor beta chains follows, all from one sample in a study of blood T cell repertoires in COVID-19. Measured with immunoSEQ multiplex PCR; TCRdb has only the in-frame clones, and not every one. This sample yields approximately 64,000 clones, of which 70% to 85% are seen a single time; approximately 0.8% belongs to the top ten. The sequencing input was peripheral blood. All receptors derive from a woman aged 70 to 79 with acute or convalescent COVID-19. Each CDR3 is given with its conserved first and last residue. The D gene is left open where the match is weak. A row's size may be missing; if present it is once, few, many or a size class.

CDR3 DNA: TGCAGTGCTAGTAGGCCCGGGACAGGCCCCTACGAGCAGTACTTC; CDR3 protein: CSASRPGTGPYEQYF; clone size: -; V gene: TRBV20-1; D gene: TRBD1; J gene: TRBJ2-7
CDR3 DNA: TGCAGTGCTAGTAAGGGAGGAGGTTCCAATCAGCCCCAGCATTTT; CDR3 protein: CSASKGGGSNQPQHF; clone size: -; V gene: TRBV20-1; D gene: -; J gene: TRBJ1-5
CDR3 DNA: TGTGCCAGCAGCCAAGAGTCCCAGGGGCCCTACGAGCAGTACTTC; CDR3 protein: CASSQESQGPYEQYF; clone size: -; V gene: TRBV3-1/TRBV3-2; D gene: -; J gene: TRBJ2-7
CDR3 DNA: TGTGCCAGCAGGGAAAGGACAGGGGGCCGTTCCTATAATTCACCCCTCCACTTT; CDR3 protein: CASRERTGGRSYNSPLHF; clone size: many; V gene: TRBV28; D gene: TRBD1; J gene: TRBJ1-6
CDR3 DNA: TGTGCCAGCTCCGGGACAGCAACTGAAGCTTTCTTT; CDR3 protein: CASSGTATEAFF; clone size: -; V gene: TRBV11-2; D gene: TRBD1; J gene: TRBJ1-1
CDR3 DNA: TGTGCCAGCAGCTTAGGCCCCGGGGAATCCTACGAGCAGTACTTC; CDR3 protein: CASSLGPGESYEQYF; clone size: -; V gene: TRBV7-2; D gene: -; J gene: TRBJ2-7
CDR3 DNA: TGTGCCTGGAGGGCCGGGACAGGGGACATGATTCGGTCTGGAAACACCATATATTTT; CDR3 protein: CAWRAGTGDMIRSGNTIYF; clone size: medium-sized; V gene: TRBV30; D gene: TRBD1; J gene: TRBJ1-3
CDR3 DNA: TGTGCCTGGAGCGGGAAGAACATAAATCAGCCCCAGCATTTT; CDR3 protein: CAWSGKNINQPQHF; clone size: -; V gene: TRBV30; D gene: -; J gene: TRBJ1-5
CDR3 DNA: TGCGCCAGCAGCCCGGACACCCTGAACACTGAAGCTTTCTTT; CDR3 protein: CASSPDTLNTEAFF; clone size: -; V gene: TRBV5-1; D gene: -; J gene: TRBJ1-1
CDR3 DNA: TGTGCCAGCAGTGTGGGACAGGGGGCTAGGGTCGGGGAGCTGTTTTTT; CDR3 protein: CASSVGQGARVGELFF; clone size: -; V gene: TRBV7-2; D gene: TRBD1; J gene: TRBJ2-2
CDR3 DNA: TGCGCCAGCAGACCAGGACAGGGCACAGATACGCAGTATTTT; CDR3 protein: CASRPGQGTDTQYF; clone size: -; V gene: TRBV5-1; D gene: TRBD1; J gene: TRBJ2-3
CDR3 DNA: TGTGCCAGCAGTTTAGCGCCGGGACAGGCGGGTTACGAGCAGTACTTC; CDR3 protein: CASSLAPGQAGYEQYF; clone size: once; V gene: TRBV28; D gene: TRBD1; J gene: TRBJ2-7
CDR3 DNA: TGTGCCTGGAGTGTTTCAGGGGATGGTGGACAGTACTTC; CDR3 protein: CAWSVSGDGGQYF; clone size: -; V gene: TRBV30; D gene: -; J gene: TRBJ2-7
CDR3 DNA: TGCGCCAGCAAACCGGGAGGGGGGCTACAATATGGCTACACCTTC; CDR3 protein: CASKPGGGLQYGYTF; clone size: -; V gene: TRBV4-1; D gene: -; J gene: TRBJ1-2
CDR3 DNA: TGCGCCAGCAGCCCCGGACAGGGGGCTAGCACAGATACGCAGTATTTT; CDR3 protein: CASSPGQGASTDTQYF; clone size: -; V gene: TRBV4-1; D gene: TRBD1; J gene: TRBJ2-3
CDR3 DNA: TGTGCCAGCAGTTTCCGGGGGACAGGAACGGAGACCCAGTACTTC; CDR3 protein: CASSFRGTGTETQYF; clone size: -; V gene: TRBV6-2/TRBV6-3; D gene: TRBD1; J gene: TRBJ2-5
CDR3 DNA: TGTGCCAGCAGCCTAAGCGGGGCCTACAATGAGCAGTTCTTC; CDR3 protein: CASSLSGAYNEQFF; clone size: -; V gene: TRBV11-3; D gene: TRBD2; J gene: TRBJ2-1
CDR3 DNA: TGTGCCAGCCTGGGACTAGCGGGAAGCGAGCAGTACTTC; CDR3 protein: CASLGLAGSEQYF; clone size: -; V gene: TRBV2; D gene: TRBD2; J gene: TRBJ2-7
CDR3 DNA: TGTGCCAGCTCACAGGGACAGACCTACGAGCAGTACTTC; CDR3 protein: CASSQGQTYEQYF; clone size: few; V gene: TRBV18; D gene: TRBD1; J gene: TRBJ2-7
CDR3 DNA: TGTGCCTGGAGGTCGGCCGGGACAGCTAATGAAAAACTGTTTTTT; CDR3 protein: CAWRSAGTANEKLFF; clone size: -; V gene: TRBV30; D gene: TRBD1; J gene: TRBJ1-4
CDR3 DNA: TGTGCCAGCAGTTTCCTCGGGGCCAACGTCCTGACTTTC; CDR3 protein: CASSFLGANVLTF; clone size: once; V gene: TRBV12-3/TRBV12-4; D gene: -; J gene: TRBJ2-6
CDR3 DNA: TGTGCCTGGAGGAAAGACAGGAGCTCATACAATGAGCAGTTCTTC; CDR3 protein: CAWRKDRSSYNEQFF; clone size: -; V gene: TRBV30; D gene: -; J gene: TRBJ2-1
CDR3 DNA: TGCGCCAGCAGCCAACCTAGACAGGGCCGGGACACTGAAGCTTTCTTT; CDR3 protein: CASSQPRQGRDTEAFF; clone size: -; V gene: TRBV4-1; D gene: TRBD1; J gene: TRBJ1-1
CDR3 DNA: TGTGCCAGTAGTATAAGACAGGGGCCGGGCTCTGGAAACACCATATATTTT; CDR3 protein: CASSIRQGPGSGNTIYF; clone size: -; V gene: TRBV19; D gene: TRBD1; J gene: TRBJ1-3
CDR3 DNA: TGTGCCAGCGAAGAACACAGGGACGGCAATCAGCCCCAGCATTTT; CDR3 protein: CASEEHRDGNQPQHF; clone size: few; V gene: TRBV28; D gene: -; J gene: TRBJ1-5
CDR3 DNA: TGTGCCAGCAGCTTACTGGGACAGGGCCACGAGCAGTACTTC; CDR3 protein: CASSLLGQGHEQYF; clone size: -; V gene: TRBV7-2; D gene: TRBD1; J gene: TRBJ2-7
CDR3 DNA: TGTGCCAGCAGTGCAACCTCTAGCGGGGGCCTGCGTGATACGCAGTATTTT; CDR3 protein: CASSATSSGGLRDTQYF; clone size: once; V gene: TRBV6-2/TRBV6-3; D gene: TRBD2; J gene: TRBJ2-3
CDR3 DNA: TGTGCCAGTGGACAGACAGCAGGGGGACAGCCCCAGCATTTT; CDR3 protein: CASGQTAGGQPQHF; clone size: -; V gene: TRBV19; D gene: TRBD1; J gene: TRBJ1-5
CDR3 DNA: TGTGCCAGCAGGCCGGGGGTGAACACTGAAGCTTTCTTT; CDR3 protein: CASRPGVNTEAFF; clone size: -; V gene: TRBV12-3/TRBV12-4; D gene: -; J gene: TRBJ1-1
CDR3 DNA: TGTGCCATTTGGACAGGGGATAATTCACCCCTCCACTTT; CDR3 protein: CAIWTGDNSPLHF; clone size: -; V gene: TRBV10-3; D gene: TRBD1; J gene: TRBJ1-6
CDR3 DNA: TGTGCCAGCAGCCGCGGGACAGGGGGTGGCGAGCAGTACTTC; CDR3 protein: CASSRGTGGGEQYF; clone size: -; V gene: TRBV6-2/TRBV6-3; D gene: TRBD1; J gene: TRBJ2-7
CDR3 DNA: TGTGCCAGCAGTGAATGGTTACAGTCCAATCAGCCCCAGCATTTT; CDR3 protein: CASSEWLQSNQPQHF; clone size: -; V gene: TRBV6-1; D gene: -; J gene: TRBJ1-5
CDR3 DNA: TGTGCCAGCAGTTCGACACAGGGTCCTGGGGCCAACGTCCTGACTTTC; CDR3 protein: CASSSTQGPGANVLTF; clone size: -; V gene: TRBV28; D gene: -; J gene: TRBJ2-6
CDR3 DNA: TGTGCCAGCAGCTCTCAGGGGGAGCAGTTCTTC; CDR3 protein: CASSSQGEQFF; clone size: -; V gene: TRBV6-2/TRBV6-3; D gene: -; J gene: TRBJ2-1
CDR3 DNA: TGTGCCAGCAGCTTAGACATCCACAATGAGCAGTTCTTC; CDR3 protein: CASSLDIHNEQFF; clone size: -; V gene: TRBV11-3; D gene: -; J gene: TRBJ2-1
CDR3 DNA: TGTGCCAGTAGTACCGGCGGGTCGCGAGTTCCTAAGAATGAAAAACTGTTTTTT; CDR3 protein: CASSTGGSRVPKNEKLFF; clone size: -; V gene: TRBV19; D gene: -; J gene: TRBJ1-4
CDR3 DNA: TGTGCCAGCAGGTTAGCGGGAGGCGACTCCTACGAGCAGTACTTC; CDR3 protein: CASRLAGGDSYEQYF; clone size: -; V gene: TRBV5-4; D gene: TRBD2; J gene: TRBJ2-7
CDR3 DNA: TGTGCCAGCAGTCTTACAGGGGGCCAGTACAATGAGCAGTTCTTC; CDR3 protein: CASSLTGGQYNEQFF; clone size: few; V gene: TRBV28; D gene: TRBD1; J gene: TRBJ2-1
CDR3 DNA: TGCAGTGCTAGTGGTTTGGGACAGATACAAGAGACCCAGTACTTC; CDR3 protein: CSASGLGQIQETQYF; clone size: -; V gene: TRBV20-1; D gene: TRBD1; J gene: TRBJ2-5
CDR3 DNA: TGCGCCAGCAGCTTAGACAGGGAAGGCTACACCTTC; CDR3 protein: CASSLDREGYTF; clone size: -; V gene: TRBV5-1; D gene: TRBD1; J gene: TRBJ1-2
CDR3 DNA: TGTGCCAGCAGTTCGGGCTACGAGCAGTACTTC; CDR3 protein: CASSSGYEQYF; clone size: -; V gene: TRBV12-3/TRBV12-4; D gene: -; J gene: TRBJ2-7
CDR3 DNA: TGTGCCAGCAGCTTGGGTTGGGGCGGAAGCTCCTACGAGCAGTACTTC; CDR3 protein: CASSLGWGGSSYEQYF; clone size: few; V gene: TRBV5-5; D gene: -; J gene: TRBJ2-7
CDR3 DNA: TGCAGTGCTAGTACGGCGAACACCGGGGAGCTGTTTTTT; CDR3 protein: CSASTANTGELFF; clone size: -; V gene: TRBV20-1; D gene: -; J gene: TRBJ2-2
CDR3 DNA: TGTGCCAGTACTGTACAGGGGGTTAACAATGAGCAGTTCTTC; CDR3 protein: CASTVQGVNNEQFF; clone size: -; V gene: TRBV19; D gene: TRBD1; J gene: TRBJ2-1
CDR3 DNA: TGTGCCTGGAGTGTACGTTTTGGGGCCGGGGGTAGCAATCAGCCCCAGCATTTT; CDR3 protein: CAWSVRFGAGGSNQPQHF; clone size: few; V gene: TRBV30; D gene: -; J gene: TRBJ1-5
CDR3 DNA: TGTGCCAGCAGCACCCTTAGTGAAGCTTTCTTT; CDR3 protein: CASSTLSEAFF; clone size: once; V gene: TRBV12-3/TRBV12-4; D gene: -; J gene: TRBJ1-1
CDR3 DNA: TGTGCCAGCAGCGTAGGAACTAGCGGGGATTACGAGCAGTACTTC; CDR3 protein: CASSVGTSGDYEQYF; clone size: -; V gene: TRBV9; D gene: TRBD2; J gene: TRBJ2-7
CDR3 DNA: TGTGCCAGTAGTCAGATTATTACCGGGGAGCTGTTTTTT; CDR3 protein: CASSQIITGELFF; clone size: -; V gene: TRBV19; D gene: -; J gene: TRBJ2-2
CDR3 DNA: TGTGCCAGCACCGACCCCCCGGACAGAACCTACAATGAGCAGTTCTTC; CDR3 protein: CASTDPPDRTYNEQFF; clone size: -; V gene: TRBV7-9; D gene: -; J gene: TRBJ2-1
CDR3 DNA: TGTGCCATAAGCGAGCAAGACTATACCTACAATGAGCAGTTCTTC; CDR3 protein: CAISEQDYTYNEQFF; clone size: -; V gene: TRBV7-9; D gene: -; J gene: TRBJ2-1
CDR3 DNA: TGTGCCAGCGCCGACAGGGTAGGGCGCGAGCAGTACTTC; CDR3 protein: CASADRVGREQYF; clone size: -; V gene: TRBV27; D gene: TRBD1; J gene: TRBJ2-7
CDR3 DNA: TGCAGCGGGAGGGGACAGGGGTACGAGCAGTACTTC; CDR3 protein: CSGRGQGYEQYF; clone size: -; V gene: TRBV29-1; D gene: TRBD1; J gene: TRBJ2-7
CDR3 DNA: TGCGCCAGCAGCGCCTATAGCGGGAGGGACACCGGGGAGCTGTTTTTT; CDR3 protein: CASSAYSGRDTGELFF; clone size: -; V gene: TRBV5-1; D gene: TRBD2; J gene: TRBJ2-2
CDR3 DNA: TGCGCCAGCAGCTTGGCCTTAGGACAGGGCACTGAAGCTTTCTTT; CDR3 protein: CASSLALGQGTEAFF; clone size: -; V gene: TRBV5-1; D gene: TRBD1; J gene: TRBJ1-1
CDR3 DNA: TGCAGCGTTGGGCAGGGTGGTGAAAAACTGTTTTTT; CDR3 protein: CSVGQGGEKLFF; clone size: -; V gene: TRBV29-1; D gene: -; J gene: TRBJ1-4
CDR3 DNA: TGTGCCAGCAGCTTAGCGGCTAGCACAGATACGCAGTATTTT; CDR3 protein: CASSLAASTDTQYF; clone size: -; V gene: TRBV7-3; D gene: -; J gene: TRBJ2-3
CDR3 DNA: TGTGCCAGCAGTTACGGTCGTGATAGTTACAATGAGCAGTTCTTC; CDR3 protein: CASSYGRDSYNEQFF; clone size: once; V gene: TRBV6-7; D gene: -; J gene: TRBJ2-1
CDR3 DNA: TGTGCCAGCAGATTGGGCCCCACGGGGTCACCCCTCCACTTT; CDR3 protein: CASRLGPTGSPLHF; clone size: -; V gene: TRBV27; D gene: -; J gene: TRBJ1-6